This TCR beta chain is drawn from a study of blood T cell repertoires in COVID-19. Study information: From T cells, B-cell-depleted T cells, or PBMCs came the material, which was cDNA or gDNA.

After removal of 2 bases from V and 4 bases from J, the junction contained 9 bases not matched to a gene. Germline V lookup: CDR1 LNHNV, CDR2 YYDKDF (reference sequence). The CDR3 sequence is 17 residues long. Clones were read by immunoSEQ multiplex PCR, and TCRdb kept only the in-frame ones, dropping some. The sample holds around 140,000 clones, approximately 90% seen once. This TCR was sampled from a human donor in a cohort sampled during active COVID-19. Sequencing was performed on peripheral blood. The chain uses TRBV15 and TRBJ2-1, with TRBD2 matching 9 bases. The CDR3 DNA sequence: TGTGCCACCAGCAGAAGCGGGGGGACCCTTCTGTACAATGAGCAGTTCTTC. Protein sequence: CATSRSGGTLLYNEQFF.